The rows below give T cell receptor beta chains drawn from one sample of a study of control samples from healthy donors and cancer patients. Sequencing used immunoSEQ multiplex PCR; TCRdb keeps in-frame clones, though not all of them. Counted here are about 110,000 clones, about 89% occurring once; the ten biggest clones make up about 16%. Sequencing input: blood. The receptor source for this set is a woman between 50 and 59 years old in good health. Each CDR3 is given with its conserved first and last residue. A D gene is named only where the DNA matches it firmly. Clone size is not always given. Where it is, it says once, few, many or a class for expanded clones.

V	J	D	size	DNA	CDR3
TRBV29-1	TRBJ2-5	.	.	TGCAGCGTTGAATCTTCGAGACAGCCCCAAGAGACCCAGTACTTC	CSVESSRQPQETQYF
TRBV6-5	TRBJ1-4	.	.	TGTGCCAGCAGTTCCGACGGACAGTTAACTAATGAAAAACTGTTTTTT	CASSSDGQLTNEKLFF
TRBV24-1	TRBJ2-1	TRBD2	.	TGTGCCACCAGTGACCCACTAGCGGGGGGGCCAGATGAGCAGTTCTTC	CATSDPLAGGPDEQFF
TRBV4-3	TRBJ1-1	.	.	TGCGCCAGCAGCCAAGAAAGAACAGCTGGGGAAACTGAAGCTTTCTTT	CASSQERTAGETEAFF
TRBV7-2	TRBJ2-7	TRBD1	.	TGTGCCAGCAACGGACAGGGGGGATCCTACGAGCAGTACTTC	CASNGQGGSYEQYF
TRBV7-2	TRBJ1-3	.	.	TGTGCCAGTCGAGACTCTGGAAACACCATATATTTT	CASRDSGNTIYF
TRBV7-8	TRBJ2-5	TRBD2	.	TGTGCCAGCAGCTGGATCCTAGCGGGGGGGCGAGAGACCCAGTACTTC	CASSWILAGGRETQYF
TRBV6-5	TRBJ2-2	.	.	TGTGCCAGCAGTTACTCGGGACGCCGTTACACCGGGGAGCTGTTTTTT	CASSYSGRRYTGELFF
TRBV4-3	TRBJ1-2	.	.	TGCGCCAGCAGCCAAGGAGGTTCCGTATATGGCTACACCTTC	CASSQGGSVYGYTF
TRBV20-1	TRBJ1-2	.	once	TGCAGTGCCCTCGGACTTTATGGCTACACCTTC	CSALGLYGYTF
TRBV27	TRBJ2-1	.	.	TGTGCCAGCAGCACTACCCTTTACAATGAGCAGTTCTTC	CASSTTLYNEQFF
TRBV6-5	TRBJ1-6	.	.	TGTGCCAGCAGTTATGACAGTTCCTATAATTCACCCCTCCACTTT	CASSYDSSYNSPLHF
TRBV28	TRBJ2-1	.	once	TGTGCCAGCAGTTTGCGGGGCAATGAGCAGTTCTTC	CASSLRGNEQFF
TRBV7-9	TRBJ1-5	.	.	TGTGCCAGCAGCTTCCTAGGGAATGATCAGCCCCAGCATTTT	CASSFLGNDQPQHF
TRBV11-2	TRBJ2-1	TRBD2	.	TGTGCCAGCAGCTCACCCTCACTAGCGGGACGGTACAATGAGCAGTTCTTC	CASSSPSLAGRYNEQFF
TRBV15	TRBJ2-1	TRBD2	.	TGTGCCACCAGCAGAGTACGCGGGACTAGCGGGACAAATGAGCAGTTCTTC	CATSRVRGTSGTNEQFF
TRBV7-3	TRBJ2-5	.	.	TGTGCCAGCAGCGGGACTCAAGAGACCCAGTACTTC	CASSGTQETQYF
TRBV18	TRBJ1-4	.	.	TGTGCCAGCCAAGGCTCCGGGACTAATGAAAAACTGTTTTTT	CASQGSGTNEKLFF
TRBV11-2	TRBJ2-1	.	.	TGTGCCAGCAGCGGGGGAGGGACAAACAATGAGCAGTTCTTC	CASSGGGTNNEQFF
TRBV13	TRBJ2-1	.	.	TGTGCCAGCAGCGGACGCAATCGGGATGAGCAGTTCTTC	CASSGRNRDEQFF
TRBV5-6	TRBJ2-2	TRBD2	.	TGTGCCAGCAGCTGGGGACTAGCGGGGTCTTCCACCGGGGAGCTGTTTTTT	CASSWGLAGSSTGELFF
TRBV21-1	TRBJ1-3	.	.	TGTGCCAGCAGCAACCGTAGATACGCCATATATTTT	CASSNRRYAIYF
TRBV9	TRBJ2-1	.	.	TGTGCCAGCAGCGTAGCGGCGGACCTCTACAATGAGCAGTTCTTC	CASSVAADLYNEQFF
TRBV18	TRBJ2-5	.	.	TGTGCCAGCTCATCCCGCGGACTTTCAAGCGGGGAGACCCAGTACTTC	CASSSRGLSSGETQYF
TRBV24-1	TRBJ2-2	.	.	TGTGCCACCAGTGATTTGTCCGAGAACACCGGGGAGCTGTTTTTT	CATSDLSENTGELFF
TRBV19	TRBJ2-7	.	.	TGTGCCAGTCGGGGCCCCTACGAGCAGTACTTC	CASRGPYEQYF
TRBV30	TRBJ1-5	.	.	TGTGCCTGGAGGGGTGGGAGCAATCAGCCCCAGCATTTT	CAWRGGSNQPQHF
TRBV28	TRBJ1-3	.	.	TGTGCCAGCAGTCCCAGGAGGTCTGGAAACACCATATATTTT	CASSPRRSGNTIYF
TRBV6-5	TRBJ1-2	.	.	TGTGCCAGCAGCCAGGGAAACTATGGCTACACCTTC	CASSQGNYGYTF
TRBV6-5	TRBJ2-1	.	.	TGTGCCAGCAGCGTATTAAGGATAGGTCAGTTCTTC	CASSVLRIGQFF
TRBV5-8	TRBJ2-3	.	.	TGTGCCAGCAGCCGTGGAGCAGATACGCAGTATTTT	CASSRGADTQYF
TRBV5-6	TRBJ2-1	TRBD1	.	TGTGCCAGCAGCTTGGTAGGGGGCCCCTACAATGAGCAGTTCTTC	CASSLVGGPYNEQFF
TRBV5-4	TRBJ2-2	.	.	TGTGCCGGAGGGGACAGCGTCACCGGGGAGCTGTTTTTT	CAGGDSVTGELFF